Listed here is a single TCR beta chain. The repertoire was sequenced with immunoSEQ multiplex PCR; TCRdb's copy has only in-frame clones and lacks some. In the table there are tens of thousands of clones, 92% of which are singletons. The CDR3 sequence is 11 residues long. The V and J ends lost 1 base and 7 bases respectively, with 2 bases between them. Germline CDR1 and CDR2: SGHTA and FQGNSA. The record originates from a study of T cell changes during pregnancy in multiple sclerosis. The V call is TRBV7-2, the J call TRBJ2-1; D unresolved. The sequence came from a female donor in good health, enrolled as a control in a pregnancy study. The sample was peripheral blood, taken in the first trimester of pregnancy. CDR3 DNA sequence: TGTGCCAGCAGCTTAGTAAATGAGCAGTTCTTC. It codes for CASSLVNEQFF. Full variable domain (remainder filled in from reference TRBV7-2 and TRBJ2-1): GAGVSQSPSNKVTEKGKDVELRCDPISGHTALYWYRQSLGQGLEFLIYFQGNSAPDKSGLPSDRFSAERTGGSVSTLTIQRTQQEDSAVYLCASSLVNEQFFGPGTRLTVL.